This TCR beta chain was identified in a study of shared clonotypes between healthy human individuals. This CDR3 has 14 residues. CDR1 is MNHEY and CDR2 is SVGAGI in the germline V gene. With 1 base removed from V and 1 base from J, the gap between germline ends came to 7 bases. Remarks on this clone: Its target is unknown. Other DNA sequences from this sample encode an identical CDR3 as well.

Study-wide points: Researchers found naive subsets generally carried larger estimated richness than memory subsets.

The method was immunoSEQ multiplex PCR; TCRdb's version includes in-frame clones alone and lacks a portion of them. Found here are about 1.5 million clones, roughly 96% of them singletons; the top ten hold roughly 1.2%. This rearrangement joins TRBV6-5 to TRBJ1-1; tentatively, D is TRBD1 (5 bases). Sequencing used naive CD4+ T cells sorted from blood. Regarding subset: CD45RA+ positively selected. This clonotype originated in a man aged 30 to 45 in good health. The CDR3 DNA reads TGTGCCAGCAGTTACTTGGGGGAGAACACTGAAGCTTTCTTT. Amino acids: CASSYLGENTEAFF.